Below are 3 T cell receptor beta chains sequenced from a single sample in a study of CD8 T cells in ankylosing spondylitis. The study, taken as a whole, reports: A motif in TCR beta, a set of roughly eight highly homologous variants, appeared characteristic of ankylosing spondylitis blood.

From the 5' RACE reads, TCRdb called clonotypes with MiXCR, one entry per CDR3 protein. The table records 200,000 to 250,000 distinct CDR3 sequences, around 18% of them present only once. These receptors have no identified antigens. Sequenced sample: blood, either unsorted or a sorted T cell fraction (not recorded which). Every receptor here comes from a male donor with ankylosing spondylitis.

The V gene is TRBV9, the J gene TRBJ2-2; possibly TRBD2 for D (6 bases). CDR1 and CDR2 from the germline V gene are SGDLS and YYNGEE. This CDR3 comprises 13 residues. V was cut by 7 bases and J by 6 bases, with 13 bases left in between. CDR3 sequence: CASSEGPAGELFF. The CDR3 DNA sequence: TGTGCCAGCTCGGAGGGCCCAGCCGGGGAGCTGTTTTTT.

This clonotype occurred a few times. J is TRBJ2-1 and V is TRBV7-8; the match to TRBD2 covers 14 bases. Trimming cost V 6 bases and J 9 bases; bases outside gene matches: 1. The CDR3 is 13 residues long. Germline CDR1 and CDR2: SGHVS and FQNEAQ. The CDR3 nucleotides read TGTGCCAGCAGGGGACTAGCGGGAGCTGAGCAGTTCTTC. Translated, it gives CASRGLAGAEQFF.

The genes are TRBV9 and TRBJ1-1; D is ambiguous. CDR1 is SGDLS and CDR2 is YYNGEE in the germline V gene. The CDR3 runs to 14 residues. The germline V and J ends were trimmed by 4 bases and 7 bases, with 17 bases remaining between them. The DNA of the CDR3 is TGTGCCAGCAGCCCCTCGGACGACCCGAGTGAAGCTTTCTTT. It specifies CASSPSDDPSEAFF.